This T cell receptor (beta chain) appears in the sequencing data of a study of T cell responses to AZD1222 COVID-19 vaccine. Study outcomes and limitations: Seropositive AZD1222 recipients at baseline numbered only five or six. Spike-spanning, vaccine-associated CD4 TCRs were dominant at 160-218 and 743-854. White British donors predominated, females outnumbered males, and clonal diversity was possibly underestimated.

Second doses were pooled across both intervals (about 4 or about 12 weeks). Per the germline V gene, CDR1 is KGHSH and CDR2 is LQKENI. The junction had 8 bases not matched to a gene; V was cut back by 0 bases and J by 4 bases. The CDR3 runs 18 residues. As concerns this clone: Its antigen remains unknown.

Sequenced by immunoSEQ multiplex PCR; TCRdb stores in-frame clones only, minus some. The data show 70,000 to 95,000 clones, about 89% seen once. The sequence was obtained from an adult who received the AZD1222 COVID-19 vaccine. The sequencing here drew on peripheral blood, taken 28 days after the second AZD1222 dose. The chain is built from TRBV18 and TRBJ2-7, with TRBD2 matching over 14 bases. The CDR3: CASSPPGLAGVGLYEQYF. The DNA for the CDR3 is TGTGCCAGCTCACCACCGGGACTAGCGGGAGTTGGCTTGTACGAGCAGTACTTC.